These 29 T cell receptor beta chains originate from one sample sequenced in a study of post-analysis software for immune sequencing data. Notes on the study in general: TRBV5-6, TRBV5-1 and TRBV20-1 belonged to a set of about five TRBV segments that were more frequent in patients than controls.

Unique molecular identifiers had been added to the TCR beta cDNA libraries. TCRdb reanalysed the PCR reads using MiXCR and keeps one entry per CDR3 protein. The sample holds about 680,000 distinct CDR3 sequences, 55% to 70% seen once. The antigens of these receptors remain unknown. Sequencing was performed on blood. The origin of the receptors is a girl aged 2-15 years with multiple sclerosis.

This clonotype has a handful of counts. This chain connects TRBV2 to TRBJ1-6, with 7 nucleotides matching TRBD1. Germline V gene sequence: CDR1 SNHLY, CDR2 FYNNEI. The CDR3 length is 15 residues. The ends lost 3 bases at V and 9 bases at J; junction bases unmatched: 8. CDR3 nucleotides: TGTGCCAGCAGTGATCTGGGGACAGTAGGTTCACCCCTCCACTTT. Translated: CASSDLGTVGSPLHF.

CDR3 sequence reads: CASSRPQGARGPTEAFF. The CDR3 DNA is TGTGCCAGCAGTCGGCCCCAGGGGGCGCGGGGACCGACTGAAGCTTTCTTT. J is TRBJ1-1 and V is TRBV6-2 or TRBV6-3; 8 bases fit TRBD1. Germline lookup yields CDR1 MNHEY and CDR2 SVGEGT. This CDR3 spans 17 amino acids. Trimming at V came to 5 bases and at J to 5 bases, leaving 16 bases not matched to a gene.

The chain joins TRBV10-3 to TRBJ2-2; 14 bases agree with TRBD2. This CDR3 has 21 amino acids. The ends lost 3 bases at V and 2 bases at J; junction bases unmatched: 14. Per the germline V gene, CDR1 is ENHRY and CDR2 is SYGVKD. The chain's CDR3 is CAISEFNPMTSGRANTGELFF. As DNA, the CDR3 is TGTGCCATCAGTGAATTTAATCCCATGACTAGCGGGAGGGCCAACACCGGGGAGCTGTTTTTT.

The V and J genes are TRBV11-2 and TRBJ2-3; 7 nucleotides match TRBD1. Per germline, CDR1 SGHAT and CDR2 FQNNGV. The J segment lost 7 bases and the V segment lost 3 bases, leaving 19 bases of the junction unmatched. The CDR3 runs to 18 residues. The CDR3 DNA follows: TGTGCCAGCAGCTTTTCCCTTGCCGGGACAGAGCTAGATAATACGCAGTATTTT. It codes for CASSFSLAGTELDNTQYF.

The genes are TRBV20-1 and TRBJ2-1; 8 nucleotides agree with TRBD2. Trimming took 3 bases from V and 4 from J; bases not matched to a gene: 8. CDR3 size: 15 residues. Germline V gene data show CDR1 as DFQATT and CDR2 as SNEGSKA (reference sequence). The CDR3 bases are TGCAGTGCTAGTGGAACGGGAGGGTATTACAATGAGCAGTTCTTC. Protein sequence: CSASGTGGYYNEQFF.

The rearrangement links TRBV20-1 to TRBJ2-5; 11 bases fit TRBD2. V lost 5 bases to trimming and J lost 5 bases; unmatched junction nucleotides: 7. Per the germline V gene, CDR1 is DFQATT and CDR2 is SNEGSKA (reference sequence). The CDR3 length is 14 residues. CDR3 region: CSADSGGAWETQYF. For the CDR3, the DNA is TGCAGTGCTGATAGCGGGGGGGCCTGGGAGACCCAGTACTTC.

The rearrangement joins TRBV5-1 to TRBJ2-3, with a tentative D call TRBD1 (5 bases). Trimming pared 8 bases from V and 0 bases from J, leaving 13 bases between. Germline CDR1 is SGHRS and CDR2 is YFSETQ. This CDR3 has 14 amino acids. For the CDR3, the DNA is TGCGCCAGTGTCAGGGATTCTAGCACAGATACGCAGTATTTT. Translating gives CASVRDSSTDTQYF.

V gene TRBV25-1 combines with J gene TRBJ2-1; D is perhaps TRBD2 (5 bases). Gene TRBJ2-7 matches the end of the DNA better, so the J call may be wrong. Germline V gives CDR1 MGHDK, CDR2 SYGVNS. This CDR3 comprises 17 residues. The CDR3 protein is CASSESPRRSPRGEQYF. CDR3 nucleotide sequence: TGTGCCAGCAGTGAATCCCCGAGGAGGAGCCCCCGGGGCGAGCAGTACTTC.

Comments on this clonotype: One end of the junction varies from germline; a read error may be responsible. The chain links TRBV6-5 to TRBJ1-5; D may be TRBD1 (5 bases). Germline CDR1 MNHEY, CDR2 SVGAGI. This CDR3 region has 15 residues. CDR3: CASSLSWGGNRPQHF. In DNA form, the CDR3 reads TGTGCCAGCAGCTTGTCCTGGGGGGGAAATCGGCCCCAGCATTTT.

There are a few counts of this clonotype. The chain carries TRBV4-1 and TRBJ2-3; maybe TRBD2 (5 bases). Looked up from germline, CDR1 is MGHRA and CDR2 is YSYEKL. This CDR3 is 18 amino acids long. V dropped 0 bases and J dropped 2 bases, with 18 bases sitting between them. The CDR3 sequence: CASSQDYPRAELTDTQYF. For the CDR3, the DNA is TGCGCCAGCAGCCAAGATTATCCGAGAGCGGAACTCACAGATACGCAGTATTTT.

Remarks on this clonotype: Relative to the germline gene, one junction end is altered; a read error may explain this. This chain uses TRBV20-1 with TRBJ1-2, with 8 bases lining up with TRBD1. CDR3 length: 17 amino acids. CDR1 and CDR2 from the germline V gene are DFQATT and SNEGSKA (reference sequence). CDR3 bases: TGCAGCGCTAGAGTGATCAATCCGGGACAGGCTAACTATGGCTACACCTTC. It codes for CSARVINPGQANYGYTF.

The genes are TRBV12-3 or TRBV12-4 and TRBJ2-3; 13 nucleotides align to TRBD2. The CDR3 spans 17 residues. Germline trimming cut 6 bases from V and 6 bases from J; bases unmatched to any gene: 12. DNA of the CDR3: TGTGCCAGCAGCCCAGCTTGGGGACTAGCGGGACTCGATACGCAGTATTTT. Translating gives CASSPAWGLAGLDTQYF.

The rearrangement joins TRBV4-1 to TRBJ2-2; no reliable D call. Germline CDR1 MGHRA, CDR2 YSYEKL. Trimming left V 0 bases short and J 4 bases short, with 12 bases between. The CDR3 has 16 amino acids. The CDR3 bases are TGCGCCAGCAGCCAAGAACCGTCACCCCTCACCGGGGAGCTGTTTTTT. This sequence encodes CASSQEPSPLTGELFF.

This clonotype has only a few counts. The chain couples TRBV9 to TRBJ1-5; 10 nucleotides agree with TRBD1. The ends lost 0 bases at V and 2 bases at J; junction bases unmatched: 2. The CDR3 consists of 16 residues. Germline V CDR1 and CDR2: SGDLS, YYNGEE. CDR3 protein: CASSVDGTGGNQPQHF. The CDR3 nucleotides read TGTGCCAGCAGCGTAGACGGGACAGGGGGCAATCAGCCCCAGCATTTT.

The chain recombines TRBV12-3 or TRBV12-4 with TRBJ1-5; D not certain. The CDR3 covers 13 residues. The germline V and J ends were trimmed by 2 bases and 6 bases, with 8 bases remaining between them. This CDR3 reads CASSLKVSQPQHF. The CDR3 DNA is TGTGCCAGCAGTTTAAAGGTTTCTCAGCCCCAGCATTTT.

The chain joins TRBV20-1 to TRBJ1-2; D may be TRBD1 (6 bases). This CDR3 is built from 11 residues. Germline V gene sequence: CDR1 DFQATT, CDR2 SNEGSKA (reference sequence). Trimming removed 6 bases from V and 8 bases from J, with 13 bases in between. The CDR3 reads CSATTGGGYTF. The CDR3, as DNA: TGCAGTGCCACAACCGGGGGCGGCTACACCTTC.

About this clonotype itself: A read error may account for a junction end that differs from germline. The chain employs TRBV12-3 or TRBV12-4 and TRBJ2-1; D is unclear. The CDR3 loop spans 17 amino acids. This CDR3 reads CAGSETWAVGSYNEQFF. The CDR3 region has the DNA TGTGCCGGCAGTGAAACCTGGGCCGTCGGGTCCTACAATGAGCAGTTCTTC.

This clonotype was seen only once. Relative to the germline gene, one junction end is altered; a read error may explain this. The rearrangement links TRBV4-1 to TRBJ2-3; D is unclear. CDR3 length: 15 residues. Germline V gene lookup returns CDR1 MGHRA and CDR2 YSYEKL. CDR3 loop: CVSSQEMGPGDTQYF. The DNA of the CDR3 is TGCGTCAGCAGCCAAGAAATGGGCCCCGGAGATACGCAGTATTTT.

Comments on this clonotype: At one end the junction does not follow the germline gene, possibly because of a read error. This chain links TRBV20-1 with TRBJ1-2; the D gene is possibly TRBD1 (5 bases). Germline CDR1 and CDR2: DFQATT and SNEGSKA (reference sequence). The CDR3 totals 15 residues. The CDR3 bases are TGTAGTGCTAGAGAGGTGATAGGGGCAGACTTAGGCTACACCTTC. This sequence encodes CSAREVIGADLGYTF.

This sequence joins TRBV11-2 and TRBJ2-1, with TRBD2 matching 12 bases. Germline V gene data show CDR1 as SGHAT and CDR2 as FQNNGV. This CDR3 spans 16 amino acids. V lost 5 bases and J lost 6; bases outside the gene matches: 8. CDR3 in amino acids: CASSPRLAGAFNEQFF. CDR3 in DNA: TGTGCCAGCAGCCCCAGACTAGCGGGAGCCTTCAATGAGCAGTTCTTC.

CDR3 in amino acids: CASSYGTSGGGDTQYF. In DNA, the CDR3 is TGTGCCAGCAGTTACGGGACTAGCGGGGGAGGAGATACGCAGTATTTT. The genes are TRBV6-5 and TRBJ2-3; 14 bases are shared with TRBD2. Germline lookup yields CDR1 MNHEY and CDR2 SVGAGI. The trim removed 2 bases at V and 5 bases at J, leaving 3 bases unmatched. The CDR3 runs to 16 residues.

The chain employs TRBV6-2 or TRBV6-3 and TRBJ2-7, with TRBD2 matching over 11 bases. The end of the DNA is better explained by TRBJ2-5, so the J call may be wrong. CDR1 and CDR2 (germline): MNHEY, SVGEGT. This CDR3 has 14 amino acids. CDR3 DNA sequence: TGTGCCAGCAGCGATGGGACTAGCGGAGAGACCCAGTACTTC. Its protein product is CASSDGTSGETQYF.

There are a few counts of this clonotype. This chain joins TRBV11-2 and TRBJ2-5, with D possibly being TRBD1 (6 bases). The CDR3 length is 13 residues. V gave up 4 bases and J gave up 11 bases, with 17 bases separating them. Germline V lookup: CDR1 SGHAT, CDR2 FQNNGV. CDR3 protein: CASSSPGQGRQYF. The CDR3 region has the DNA TGTGCCAGCAGCTCTCCGGGACAAGGAAGGCAGTACTTC.

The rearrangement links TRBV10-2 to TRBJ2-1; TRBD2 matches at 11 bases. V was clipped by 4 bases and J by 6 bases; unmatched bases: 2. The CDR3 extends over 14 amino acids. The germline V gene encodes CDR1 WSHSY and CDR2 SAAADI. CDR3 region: CASSGGTSGNEQFF. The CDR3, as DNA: TGCGCCAGCAGTGGGGGGACTAGCGGCAATGAGCAGTTCTTC.

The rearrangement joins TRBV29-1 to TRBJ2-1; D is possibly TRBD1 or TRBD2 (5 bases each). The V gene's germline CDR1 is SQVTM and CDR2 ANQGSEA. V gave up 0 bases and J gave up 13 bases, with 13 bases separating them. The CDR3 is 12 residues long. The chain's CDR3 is CSVEELIGTQFF. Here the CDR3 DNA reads TGCAGCGTTGAAGAGCTCATCGGGACCCAGTTCTTC.

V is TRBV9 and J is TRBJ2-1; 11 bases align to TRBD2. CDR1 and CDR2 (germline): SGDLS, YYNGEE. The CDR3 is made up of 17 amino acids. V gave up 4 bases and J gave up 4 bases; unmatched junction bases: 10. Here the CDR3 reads CASSQRPLAGGYNEQFF. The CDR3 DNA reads TGTGCCAGCAGCCAACGGCCCCTAGCGGGAGGTTACAATGAGCAGTTCTTC. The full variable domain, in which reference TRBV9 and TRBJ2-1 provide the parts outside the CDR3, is DSGVTQTPKHLITATGQRVTLRCSPRSGDLSVYWYQQSLDQGLQFLIQYYNGEERAKGNILERFSAQQFPDLHSELNLSSLELGDSALYFCASSQRPLAGGYNEQFFGPGTRLTVL.

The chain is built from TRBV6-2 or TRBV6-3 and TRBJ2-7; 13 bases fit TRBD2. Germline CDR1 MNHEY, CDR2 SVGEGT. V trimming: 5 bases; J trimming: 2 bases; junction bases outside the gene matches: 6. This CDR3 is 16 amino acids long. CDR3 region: CASSTQTSGRPYEQYF. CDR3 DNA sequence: TGTGCCAGCAGTACCCAGACTAGCGGGAGGCCCTACGAGCAGTACTTC.

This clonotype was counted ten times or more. The CDR3 here is CASSFEDYGYTF. The CDR3 coding sequence is TGTGCCAGCAGTTTTGAGGACTATGGCTACACCTTC. The chain has TRBV12-3 or TRBV12-4 and TRBJ1-2; D gene uncertain. CDR3 size: 12 residues. Trimming took 3 bases from V and 3 from J, leaving 5 bases between them.

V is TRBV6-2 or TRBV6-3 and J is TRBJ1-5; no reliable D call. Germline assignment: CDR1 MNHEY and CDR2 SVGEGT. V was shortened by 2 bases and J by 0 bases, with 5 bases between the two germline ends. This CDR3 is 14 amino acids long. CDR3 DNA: TGTGCCAGCAGTTACAGATATAGCAATCAGCCCCAGCATTTT. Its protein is CASSYRYSNQPQHF.